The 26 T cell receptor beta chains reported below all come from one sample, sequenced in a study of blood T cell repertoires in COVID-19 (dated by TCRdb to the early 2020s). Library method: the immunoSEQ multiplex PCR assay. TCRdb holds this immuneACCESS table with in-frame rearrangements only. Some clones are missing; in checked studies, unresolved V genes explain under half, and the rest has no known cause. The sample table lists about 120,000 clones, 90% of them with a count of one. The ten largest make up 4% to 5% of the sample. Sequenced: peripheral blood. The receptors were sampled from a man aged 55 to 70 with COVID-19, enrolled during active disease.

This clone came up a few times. In nucleotides, the CDR3 is TGTGCCAGTGCACAGGGGATCGGCTATGGCTACACCTTC. This sequence encodes CASAQGIGYGYTF. The V and J genes are TRBV19 and TRBJ1-2; 7 bases map to TRBD1. CDR1 LNHDA and CDR2 SQIVND come from the germline V gene (reference sequence). The CDR3 extends over 13 amino acids. The V segment lost 8 bases and the J segment 4 bases; nucleotides outside the gene matches: 7.

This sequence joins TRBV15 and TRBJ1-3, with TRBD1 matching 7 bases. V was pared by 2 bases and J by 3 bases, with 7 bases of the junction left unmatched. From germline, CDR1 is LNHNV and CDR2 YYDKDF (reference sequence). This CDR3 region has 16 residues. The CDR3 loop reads CATSRLGDRGGNTIYF. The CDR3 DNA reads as TGTGCCACCAGCAGACTTGGGGACAGAGGTGGAAACACCATATATTTT.

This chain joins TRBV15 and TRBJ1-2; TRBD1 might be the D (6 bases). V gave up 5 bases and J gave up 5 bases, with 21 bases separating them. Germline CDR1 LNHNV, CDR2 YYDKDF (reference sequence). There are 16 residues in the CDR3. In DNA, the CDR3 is TGTGCCACCAGCCGAGTTCGACCCCCAGGGGATTATGGCTACACCTTC. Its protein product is CATSRVRPPGDYGYTF.

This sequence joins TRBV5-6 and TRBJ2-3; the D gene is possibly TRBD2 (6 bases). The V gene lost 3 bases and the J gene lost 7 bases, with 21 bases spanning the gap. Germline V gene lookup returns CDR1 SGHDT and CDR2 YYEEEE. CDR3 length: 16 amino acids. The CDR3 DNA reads TGTGCCAGCAGCTCCCCCCCCAGCGGGCCTCAGTATACGCAGTATTTT. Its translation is CASSSPPSGPQYTQYF.

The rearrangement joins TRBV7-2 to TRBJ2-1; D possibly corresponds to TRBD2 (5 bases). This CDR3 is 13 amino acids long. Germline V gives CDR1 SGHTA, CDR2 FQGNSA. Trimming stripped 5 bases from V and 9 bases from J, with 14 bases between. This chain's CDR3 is CASSLTGETEQFF. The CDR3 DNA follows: TGTGCCAGCAGCCTAACTGGGGAGACTGAGCAGTTCTTC.

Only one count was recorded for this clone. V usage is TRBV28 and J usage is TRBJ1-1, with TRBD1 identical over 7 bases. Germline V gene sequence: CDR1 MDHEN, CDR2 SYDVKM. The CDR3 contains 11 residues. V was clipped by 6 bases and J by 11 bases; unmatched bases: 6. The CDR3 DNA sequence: TGTGCCAGCAGGATACGACAGGGTGCTTTCTTT. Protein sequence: CASRIRQGAFF.

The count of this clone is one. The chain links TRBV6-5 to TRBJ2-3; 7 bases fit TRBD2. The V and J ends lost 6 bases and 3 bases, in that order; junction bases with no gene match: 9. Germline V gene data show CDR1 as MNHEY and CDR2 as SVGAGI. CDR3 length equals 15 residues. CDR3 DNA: TGTGCCAGCAGCCCCCCGGCGGGAGTAACAGATACGCAGTATTTT. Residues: CASSPPAGVTDTQYF.

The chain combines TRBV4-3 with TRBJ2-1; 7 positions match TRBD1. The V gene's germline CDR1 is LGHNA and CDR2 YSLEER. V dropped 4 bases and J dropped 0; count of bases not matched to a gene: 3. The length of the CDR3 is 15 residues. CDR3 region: CASSRNRGSYNEQFF. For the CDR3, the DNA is TGCGCCAGCAGCCGTAACAGGGGCTCCTACAATGAGCAGTTCTTC.

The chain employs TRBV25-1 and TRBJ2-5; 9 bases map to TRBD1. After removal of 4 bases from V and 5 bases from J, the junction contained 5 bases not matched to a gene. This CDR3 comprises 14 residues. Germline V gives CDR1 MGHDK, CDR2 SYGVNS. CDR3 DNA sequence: TGTGCCAGCAGTGTATACAGGGGGCCGGAGACCCAGTACTTC. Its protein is CASSVYRGPETQYF.

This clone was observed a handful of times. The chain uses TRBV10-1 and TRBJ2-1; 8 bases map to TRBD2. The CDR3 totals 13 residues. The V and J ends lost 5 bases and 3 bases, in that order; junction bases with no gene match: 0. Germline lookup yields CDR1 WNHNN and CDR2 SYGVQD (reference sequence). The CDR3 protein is CASSTSGYNEQFF. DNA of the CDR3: TGCGCCAGCAGTACTAGCGGCTACAATGAGCAGTTCTTC.

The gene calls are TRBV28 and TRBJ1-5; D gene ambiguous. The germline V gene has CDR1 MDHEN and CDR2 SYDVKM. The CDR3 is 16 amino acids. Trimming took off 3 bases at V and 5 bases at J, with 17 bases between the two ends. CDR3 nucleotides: TGTGCCAGCAGTTTCTCGGGATCCTACCCCCATCAGCCCCAGCATTTT. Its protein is CASSFSGSYPHQPQHF.

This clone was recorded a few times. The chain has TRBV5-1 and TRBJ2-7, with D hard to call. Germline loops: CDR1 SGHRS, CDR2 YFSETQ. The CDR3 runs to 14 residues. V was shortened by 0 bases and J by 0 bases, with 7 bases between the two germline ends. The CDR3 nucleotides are TGCGCCAGCAGCTTGGACAGTACCTCCTACGAGCAGTACTTC. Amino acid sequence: CASSLDSTSYEQYF.

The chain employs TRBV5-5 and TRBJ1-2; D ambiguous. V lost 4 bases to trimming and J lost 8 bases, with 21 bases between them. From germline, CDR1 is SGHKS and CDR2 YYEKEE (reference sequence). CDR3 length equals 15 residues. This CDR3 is CASSLRAGRGQGYTF. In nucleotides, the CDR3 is TGTGCCAGCAGCCTGCGGGCCGGCCGAGGTCAGGGCTACACCTTC.

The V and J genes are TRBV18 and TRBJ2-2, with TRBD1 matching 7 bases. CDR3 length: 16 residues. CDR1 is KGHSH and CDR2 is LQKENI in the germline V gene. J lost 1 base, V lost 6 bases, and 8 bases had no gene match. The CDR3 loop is CASSPRRDRNTGELFF. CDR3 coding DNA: TGTGCCAGCTCTCCTAGAAGGGACAGGAACACCGGGGAGCTGTTTTTT.

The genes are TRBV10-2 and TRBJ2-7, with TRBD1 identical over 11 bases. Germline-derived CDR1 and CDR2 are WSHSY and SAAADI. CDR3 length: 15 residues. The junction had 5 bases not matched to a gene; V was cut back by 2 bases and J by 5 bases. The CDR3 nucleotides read TGCGCCAGCAGTGAGGCGGGACAGGGGGGAGACGAGCAGTACTTC. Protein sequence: CASSEAGQGGDEQYF.

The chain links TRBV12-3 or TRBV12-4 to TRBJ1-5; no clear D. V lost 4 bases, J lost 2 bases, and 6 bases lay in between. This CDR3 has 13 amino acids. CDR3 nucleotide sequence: TGTGCCAGCAGTTCCCTCGGCAATCAGCCCCAGCATTTT. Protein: CASSSLGNQPQHF.

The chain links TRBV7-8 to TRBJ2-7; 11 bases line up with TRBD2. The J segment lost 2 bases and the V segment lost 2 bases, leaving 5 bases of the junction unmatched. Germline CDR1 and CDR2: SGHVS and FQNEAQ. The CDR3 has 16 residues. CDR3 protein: CASSLTLAGGPYEQYF. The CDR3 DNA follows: TGTGCCAGCAGCTTAACCCTAGCGGGAGGTCCCTACGAGCAGTACTTC. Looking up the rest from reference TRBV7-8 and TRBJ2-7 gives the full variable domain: GAGVSQSPRYKVAKRGQDVALRCDPISGHVSLFWYQQALGQGPEFLTYFQNEAQLDKSGLPSDRFFAERPEGSVSTLKIQRTQQEDSAVYLCASSLTLAGGPYEQYFGPGTRLTVT.

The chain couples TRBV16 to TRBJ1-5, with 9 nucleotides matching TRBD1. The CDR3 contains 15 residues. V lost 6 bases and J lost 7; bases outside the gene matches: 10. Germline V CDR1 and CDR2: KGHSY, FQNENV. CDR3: CASSLWGQGRQPQHF. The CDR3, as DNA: TGTGCCAGCAGTTTATGGGGACAGGGAAGGCAGCCCCAGCATTTT.

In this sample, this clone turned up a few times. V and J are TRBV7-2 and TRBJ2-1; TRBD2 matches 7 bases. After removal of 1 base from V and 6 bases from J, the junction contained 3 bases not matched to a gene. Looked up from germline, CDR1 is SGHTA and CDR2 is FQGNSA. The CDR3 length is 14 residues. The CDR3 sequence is CASSLDLAANEQFF. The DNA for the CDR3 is TGTGCCAGCAGCTTAGATCTAGCGGCCAATGAGCAGTTCTTC.

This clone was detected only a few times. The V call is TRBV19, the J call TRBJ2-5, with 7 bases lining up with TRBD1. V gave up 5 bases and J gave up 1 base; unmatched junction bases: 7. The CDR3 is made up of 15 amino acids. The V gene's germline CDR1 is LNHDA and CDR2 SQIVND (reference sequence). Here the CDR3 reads CASSAGDSPQETQYF. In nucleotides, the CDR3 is TGTGCCAGTAGTGCCGGGGACAGTCCCCAAGAGACCCAGTACTTC.

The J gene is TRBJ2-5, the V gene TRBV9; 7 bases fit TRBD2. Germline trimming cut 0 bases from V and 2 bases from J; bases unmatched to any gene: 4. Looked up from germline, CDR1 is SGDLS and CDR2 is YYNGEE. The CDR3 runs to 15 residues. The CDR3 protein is CASSVGLAEQETQYF. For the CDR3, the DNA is TGTGCCAGCAGCGTAGGTCTAGCGGAGCAAGAGACCCAGTACTTC. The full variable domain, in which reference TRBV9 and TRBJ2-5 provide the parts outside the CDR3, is DSGVTQTPKHLITATGQRVTLRCSPRSGDLSVYWYQQSLDQGLQFLIQYYNGEERAKGNILERFSAQQFPDLHSELNLSSLELGDSALYFCASSVGLAEQETQYFGPGTRLLVL.

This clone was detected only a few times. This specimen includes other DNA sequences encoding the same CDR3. The chain's CDR3 is CASSSTGNTEAFF. The DNA of the CDR3 is TGCGCCAGCAGCTCGACAGGGAACACTGAAGCTTTCTTT. This chain uses TRBV5-1 with TRBJ1-1; possibly TRBD1 for D (6 bases). Germline CDR1 and CDR2: SGHRS and YFSETQ. CDR3 size: 13 residues. V was trimmed by 3 bases and J by 1 base, leaving 7 bases between them.

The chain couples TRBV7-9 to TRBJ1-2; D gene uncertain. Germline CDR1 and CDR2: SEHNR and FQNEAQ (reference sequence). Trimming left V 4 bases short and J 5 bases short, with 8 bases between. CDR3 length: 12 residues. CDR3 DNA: TGTGCCAGCAGCTCGGACTTTTATGGCTACACCTTC. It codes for CASSSDFYGYTF.

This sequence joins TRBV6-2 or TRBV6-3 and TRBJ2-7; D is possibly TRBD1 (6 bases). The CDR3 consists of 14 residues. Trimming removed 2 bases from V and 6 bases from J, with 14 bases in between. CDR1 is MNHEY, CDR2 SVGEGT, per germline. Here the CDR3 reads CASSYGTLGAEQYF. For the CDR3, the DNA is TGTGCCAGCAGTTACGGTACATTGGGGGCCGAGCAGTACTTC.

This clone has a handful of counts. The CDR3 coding sequence is TGTGCCAGCTCGCCCGGCGGTAACACCGGGGAGCTGTTTTTT. This gives the protein CASSPGGNTGELFF. The chain has TRBV18 and TRBJ2-2, with D unclear. The V and J ends lost 6 bases and 2 bases respectively, with 10 bases between them. This CDR3 contains 14 residues. CDR1 KGHSH and CDR2 LQKENI come from the germline V gene.

The CDR3 loop reads CASSFGGISGRGEQYF. CDR3 nucleotide sequence: TGCGCCAGCAGCTTTGGTGGTATTAGCGGGAGAGGTGAGCAGTACTTC. This sequence joins TRBV5-1 and TRBJ2-7; 9 nucleotides line up with TRBD2. The CDR3 loop spans 16 amino acids. The V gene's germline CDR1 is SGHRS and CDR2 YFSETQ. Trimming at V came to 2 bases and at J to 7 bases, leaving 13 bases not matched to a gene.